The 6 T cell receptor beta chains presented below share a single source sample, sequenced in a study of T cell responses to AZD1222 COVID-19 vaccine. Sequencing was performed with immunoSEQ multiplex PCR; in TCRdb, only in-frame clones are kept and a portion is missing. In the table there are 130,000 or so clones, 75% to 95% of which are singletons. Sequencing was performed on peripheral blood, taken 28 days after the second dose of the MenACWY control vaccine. These receptors originate from an adult who received the MenACWY meningococcal vaccine as a control.

The chain links TRBV10-3 to TRBJ1-3, with a possible D match to TRBD1 (5 bases). CDR1 is ENHRY, CDR2 SYGVKD, per germline. Trimming pared 1 base from V and 0 bases from J, leaving 7 bases between. The length of the CDR3 is 15 residues. CDR3 bases: TGTGCCATCAGTGAGTACGGGACCTCTGGAAACACCATATATTTT. Translating gives CAISEYGTSGNTIYF.

This chain uses TRBV2 with TRBJ2-1; 10 bases are a match to TRBD1. Trimming cost V 8 bases and J 3 bases; bases outside gene matches: 10. The V gene's germline CDR1 is SNHLY and CDR2 FYNNEI. CDR3 length equals 16 residues. The CDR3: CASLGQTGGFYNEQFF. The CDR3 DNA sequence: TGTGCCAGCCTTGGACAGACAGGGGGCTTCTACAATGAGCAGTTCTTC.

J is TRBJ1-5 and V is TRBV5-4; the D is unclear. Trimming removed 3 bases from V and 4 bases from J, with 8 bases in between. CDR1 is SGHNT, CDR2 YYREEE, per germline (reference sequence). This CDR3 is 13 amino acids long. CDR3 protein: CASSSDINQPQHF. The CDR3 DNA reads as TGTGCCAGCAGCTCTGACATAAATCAGCCCCAGCATTTT.

The V and J genes are TRBV7-9 and TRBJ1-2; possible D gene TRBD1, 6 bases. Per germline, CDR1 SEHNR and CDR2 FQNEAQ (reference sequence). This CDR3 is 12 amino acids long. V was cut by 5 bases and J by 12 bases, with 16 bases left in between. CDR3 in DNA: TGTGCCAGCAGCCAGGCGGGGGCGTTTGACACCTTC. This gives the protein CASSQAGAFDTF.

V usage is TRBV25-1 and J usage is TRBJ1-5; D perhaps matches TRBD1 (5 bases). Germline CDR1 and CDR2: MGHDK and SYGVNS. V shed 5 bases and J shed 4 bases, with 9 bases lying between them. The CDR3 has 13 amino acids. The DNA of the CDR3 is TGTGCCAGCAGTAAACAGGATAATCAGCCCCAGCATTTT. Amino acids: CASSKQDNQPQHF.

This chain links TRBV9 with TRBJ2-5; 8 positions match TRBD2. The CDR3 sequence is 16 residues long. J lost 1 base, V lost 4 bases, and 9 bases had no gene match. Germline-derived CDR1 and CDR2 are SGDLS and YYNGEE. The CDR3 sequence: CASSLSGSTTQETQYF. The CDR3 nucleotides are TGTGCCAGCAGCCTGAGCGGGAGCACAACCCAAGAGACCCAGTACTTC.